The rows below give T cell receptor beta chains drawn from one sample of a study of radiotherapy plus CTLA-4 blockade in lung cancer. Sequencing used immunoSEQ multiplex PCR; TCRdb keeps in-frame clones, though not all of them. This sample has 65,000 to 85,000 clones, with under 75% found just once. The sample was peripheral blood, taken from a patient treated with radiotherapy plus ipilimumab. The receptor source for this set is a human donor with non-small cell lung cancer whose response to radiotherapy plus ipilimumab could not be evaluated. The CDR3 runs from the conserved cysteine through the conserved F or W. The order of the fields is J gene, D gene, clone size, V gene, CDR3 protein, CDR3 DNA. D genes are given only for firm matches. Rows give clone size only sometimes, using once, few, many, or a class for an expanded clone.

J gene: TRBJ1-2; D gene: TRBD1; clone size: -; V gene: TRBV28; CDR3 protein: CASSLSRQGGVVYGYTF; CDR3 DNA: TGTGCCAGCAGTTTATCGAGGCAGGGGGGAGTAGTCTATGGCTACACCTTC
J gene: TRBJ2-5; D gene: TRBD2; clone size: -; V gene: TRBV7-9; CDR3 protein: CASSEGLGGWETQYF; CDR3 DNA: TGTGCCAGCAGCGAGGGACTCGGGGGGTGGGAGACCCAGTACTTC
J gene: TRBJ2-7; D gene: TRBD1; clone size: -; V gene: TRBV27; CDR3 protein: CASSSPGQGNEQYF; CDR3 DNA: TGTGCCAGCAGTTCGCCGGGACAGGGGAACGAGCAGTACTTC
J gene: TRBJ2-7; D gene: -; clone size: -; V gene: TRBV14; CDR3 protein: CASSQDRRKQYF; CDR3 DNA: TGTGCCAGCAGCCAAGATCGGCGGAAGCAGTACTTC
J gene: TRBJ1-2; D gene: TRBD1; clone size: -; V gene: TRBV9; CDR3 protein: CASRQTGTGNGYTF; CDR3 DNA: TGTGCCAGCAGACAAACCGGGACAGGGAATGGCTACACCTTC
J gene: TRBJ2-2; D gene: TRBD1; clone size: -; V gene: TRBV10-1; CDR3 protein: CASRPRDREGSNTGELFF; CDR3 DNA: TGCGCCAGCAGGCCCCGCGACAGGGAAGGTTCGAACACCGGGGAGCTGTTTTTT
J gene: TRBJ2-1; D gene: TRBD2; clone size: -; V gene: TRBV9; CDR3 protein: CASSTGTSVVTNEQFF; CDR3 DNA: TGTGCCAGCAGCACAGGAACTAGCGTGGTAACCAATGAGCAGTTCTTC
J gene: TRBJ1-1; D gene: -; clone size: -; V gene: TRBV5-8; CDR3 protein: CASSFRGTEAFF; CDR3 DNA: TGTGCCAGCAGCTTCCGGGGAACCGAAGCTTTCTTT
J gene: TRBJ1-1; D gene: -; clone size: -; V gene: TRBV19; CDR3 protein: CASAGYTEAFF; CDR3 DNA: TGTGCCAGTGCGGGTTACACTGAAGCTTTCTTT
J gene: TRBJ2-7; D gene: TRBD1; clone size: -; V gene: TRBV2; CDR3 protein: CASQGADSYEQYF; CDR3 DNA: TGTGCCAGCCAGGGGGCGGATTCCTACGAGCAGTACTTC
J gene: TRBJ2-3; D gene: TRBD1; clone size: -; V gene: TRBV28; CDR3 protein: CASSSRRQGVDTQYF; CDR3 DNA: TGTGCCAGCAGTTCCCGGAGACAGGGAGTAGATACGCAGTATTTT
J gene: TRBJ2-1; D gene: TRBD2; clone size: -; V gene: TRBV5-8; CDR3 protein: CASSLASRQRGGTYNEQFF; CDR3 DNA: TGTGCCAGCAGCTTGGCGTCCCGTCAGCGGGGGGGAACCTACAATGAGCAGTTCTTC
J gene: TRBJ2-1; D gene: TRBD2; clone size: -; V gene: TRBV10-2; CDR3 protein: CASRLAGGRYNEQFF; CDR3 DNA: TGCGCCAGTAGACTAGCGGGGGGGCGTTACAATGAGCAGTTCTTC
J gene: TRBJ2-1; D gene: TRBD2; clone size: -; V gene: TRBV5-8; CDR3 protein: CASSSPRGRGYNEQFF; CDR3 DNA: TGTGCCAGCAGCTCTCCTCGCGGGAGGGGTTACAATGAGCAGTTCTTC
J gene: TRBJ1-4; D gene: -; clone size: -; V gene: TRBV2; CDR3 protein: CASTEYRVEEKLFF; CDR3 DNA: TGTGCCAGCACTGAGTACAGGGTAGAGGAAAAACTGTTTTTT
J gene: TRBJ1-2; D gene: -; clone size: -; V gene: TRBV5-8; CDR3 protein: CASSSFRQPTYGYTF; CDR3 DNA: TGTGCCAGCAGCTCGTTTCGACAGCCTACCTATGGCTACACCTTC
J gene: TRBJ1-2; D gene: -; clone size: -; V gene: TRBV10-3; CDR3 protein: CAIGTRGGYTF; CDR3 DNA: TGTGCCATCGGCACGAGGGGGGGCTACACCTTC
J gene: TRBJ2-5; D gene: TRBD2; clone size: -; V gene: TRBV4-1; CDR3 protein: CASSQGLAGTQETQYF; CDR3 DNA: TGCGCCAGCAGCCAAGGACTAGCGGGAACTCAAGAGACCCAGTACTTC
J gene: TRBJ2-7; D gene: -; clone size: -; V gene: TRBV27; CDR3 protein: CASSITGSSYEQYF; CDR3 DNA: TGTGCCAGCAGTATAACTGGGAGCTCCTACGAGCAGTACTTC
J gene: TRBJ1-2; D gene: -; clone size: -; V gene: TRBV15; CDR3 protein: CATSRDEEVNYGYTF; CDR3 DNA: TGTGCCACCAGCAGAGATGAGGAAGTTAACTATGGCTACACCTTC
J gene: TRBJ2-1; D gene: -; clone size: -; V gene: TRBV7-3; CDR3 protein: CASSLRGSYNEQFF; CDR3 DNA: TGTGCCAGCAGCTTACGCGGGTCCTACAATGAGCAGTTCTTC
J gene: TRBJ2-7; D gene: -; clone size: -; V gene: TRBV30; CDR3 protein: CAWGPSYEQYF; CDR3 DNA: TGTGCCTGGGGTCCCTCCTACGAGCAGTACTTC
J gene: TRBJ2-1; D gene: TRBD1; clone size: -; V gene: TRBV7-9; CDR3 protein: CASSAGRGQDEQFF; CDR3 DNA: TGTGCCAGCAGCGCGGGCAGGGGGCAGGATGAGCAGTTCTTC
J gene: TRBJ1-6; D gene: -; clone size: -; V gene: TRBV2; CDR3 protein: CASTPAGSPLHF; CDR3 DNA: TGTGCCAGCACCCCGGCCGGGTCACCCCTCCACTTT
J gene: TRBJ2-3; D gene: TRBD1; clone size: few; V gene: TRBV25-1; CDR3 protein: CASSDLRATGVDTQYF; CDR3 DNA: TGTGCCAGCAGTGACCTACGCGCGACAGGGGTTGATACGCAGTATTTT
J gene: TRBJ2-1; D gene: TRBD1; clone size: -; V gene: TRBV6-6; CDR3 protein: CASSLTRTGLLNEQFF; CDR3 DNA: TGTGCCAGCAGTTTGACCCGGACAGGCCTACTGAATGAGCAGTTCTTC
J gene: TRBJ2-2; D gene: TRBD2; clone size: -; V gene: TRBV5-1; CDR3 protein: CASNEQPGGGAGELFF; CDR3 DNA: TGCGCCAGCAACGAGCAACCGGGAGGAGGAGCCGGGGAGCTGTTTTTT
J gene: TRBJ1-2; D gene: -; clone size: -; V gene: TRBV7-2; CDR3 protein: CASSPGQRPYYGYTF; CDR3 DNA: TGTGCCAGCAGCCCAGGACAGAGACCGTACTATGGCTACACCTTC
J gene: TRBJ1-2; D gene: TRBD1; clone size: -; V gene: TRBV7-9; CDR3 protein: CASSLGTGGRDGYTF; CDR3 DNA: TGTGCCAGCAGCCTTGGGACAGGGGGTAGAGATGGCTACACCTTC
J gene: TRBJ1-1; D gene: -; clone size: -; V gene: TRBV7-2; CDR3 protein: CASSLLRGEAFF; CDR3 DNA: TGTGCCAGCAGCCTGCTTCGGGGTGAAGCTTTCTTT
J gene: TRBJ2-4; D gene: -; clone size: -; V gene: TRBV28; CDR3 protein: CASSLRSYLAKNIQYF; CDR3 DNA: TGTGCCAGCAGTTTAAGGAGTTACTTAGCCAAAAACATTCAGTACTTC
J gene: TRBJ1-1; D gene: -; clone size: few; V gene: TRBV7-9; CDR3 protein: CASSRGEWTEAFF; CDR3 DNA: TGTGCCAGCAGCCGGGGGGAGTGGACTGAAGCTTTCTTT
J gene: TRBJ2-7; D gene: -; clone size: -; V gene: TRBV23-1; CDR3 protein: CASSQTTGISSYEQYF; CDR3 DNA: TGCGCCAGCAGTCAAACCACAGGAATAAGTTCCTACGAGCAGTACTTC
J gene: TRBJ2-5; D gene: TRBD2; clone size: -; V gene: TRBV5-1; CDR3 protein: CASSLAGGEQETQYF; CDR3 DNA: TGCGCCAGCAGCTTGGCCGGGGGGGAACAAGAGACCCAGTACTTC
J gene: TRBJ1-6; D gene: TRBD1; clone size: once; V gene: TRBV2; CDR3 protein: CASSEMGQGYSPLHF; CDR3 DNA: TGTGCCAGCAGTGAGATGGGACAGGGGTATTCACCCCTCCACTTT
J gene: TRBJ2-1; D gene: TRBD2; clone size: -; V gene: TRBV7-2; CDR3 protein: CASSFMWREGREQFF; CDR3 DNA: TGTGCCAGCAGCTTTATGTGGCGGGAGGGCCGAGAGCAGTTCTTC
J gene: TRBJ2-2; D gene: -; clone size: -; V gene: TRBV30; CDR3 protein: CAWSWGGNTGELFF; CDR3 DNA: TGTGCCTGGAGTTGGGGAGGGAACACCGGGGAGCTGTTTTTT
J gene: TRBJ1-3; D gene: -; clone size: -; V gene: TRBV4-1; CDR3 protein: CASSRNTRVDGNTIYF; CDR3 DNA: TGCGCCAGCAGCCGCAACACCAGGGTTGACGGAAACACCATATATTTT
J gene: TRBJ1-2; D gene: -; clone size: few; V gene: TRBV10-3; CDR3 protein: CAITEGNAGYTF; CDR3 DNA: TGTGCCATCACCGAGGGTAACGCTGGCTACACCTTC
J gene: TRBJ2-1; D gene: TRBD2; clone size: -; V gene: TRBV2; CDR3 protein: CASRSGTSGSDEQFF; CDR3 DNA: TGTGCCAGCAGGTCGGGGACTAGCGGGAGTGATGAGCAGTTCTTC
J gene: TRBJ2-2; D gene: TRBD1; clone size: -; V gene: TRBV7-6; CDR3 protein: CASSLGRDRIYTGELFF; CDR3 DNA: TGTGCCAGCAGCTTAGGCCGGGACAGAATATACACCGGGGAGCTGTTTTTT
J gene: TRBJ2-7; D gene: -; clone size: once; V gene: TRBV19; CDR3 protein: CASIGRTPTLAYEQYF; CDR3 DNA: TGTGCCAGTATAGGGAGGACTCCGACCCTAGCCTACGAGCAGTACTTC
J gene: TRBJ2-7; D gene: -; clone size: -; V gene: TRBV11-3; CDR3 protein: CASEDRTYEQYF; CDR3 DNA: TGTGCCAGCGAGGACAGAACCTACGAGCAGTACTTC
J gene: TRBJ2-7; D gene: -; clone size: -; V gene: TRBV7-2; CDR3 protein: CASSSHRAYEQYF; CDR3 DNA: TGTGCCAGCAGCTCCCACAGGGCCTACGAGCAGTACTTC
J gene: TRBJ2-7; D gene: TRBD1; clone size: -; V gene: TRBV30; CDR3 protein: CAWRGDSYSYEQYF; CDR3 DNA: TGTGCCTGGAGGGGGGACAGCTACTCCTACGAGCAGTACTTC
J gene: TRBJ2-3; D gene: -; clone size: -; V gene: TRBV30; CDR3 protein: CAWSVFPGGTSTDTQYF; CDR3 DNA: TGTGCCTGGAGTGTATTTCCCGGGGGTACTAGCACAGATACGCAGTATTTT
J gene: TRBJ2-1; D gene: TRBD1; clone size: -; V gene: TRBV11-2; CDR3 protein: CASSLSGTAYNEQFF; CDR3 DNA: TGTGCCAGCAGCTTATCCGGGACAGCATACAATGAGCAGTTCTTC
J gene: TRBJ1-1; D gene: TRBD1; clone size: -; V gene: TRBV19; CDR3 protein: CASSIVAGGGTEAFF; CDR3 DNA: TGTGCCAGTAGTATTGTGGCAGGGGGCGGCACTGAAGCTTTCTTT
J gene: TRBJ1-6; D gene: -; clone size: -; V gene: TRBV18; CDR3 protein: CASSQDTGSYNSPLHF; CDR3 DNA: TGTGCCAGCTCACAGGACACGGGCTCCTATAATTCACCCCTCCACTTT
J gene: TRBJ1-6; D gene: TRBD1; clone size: -; V gene: TRBV27; CDR3 protein: CASRELGQGGDSPLHF; CDR3 DNA: TGTGCCAGCAGGGAACTGGGACAGGGTGGGGATTCACCCCTCCACTTT
J gene: TRBJ2-5; D gene: TRBD2; clone size: -; V gene: TRBV2; CDR3 protein: CASRGTSGGPLETQYF; CDR3 DNA: TGTGCCAGCAGAGGGACTAGCGGGGGGCCATTGGAGACCCAGTACTTC
J gene: TRBJ2-3; D gene: TRBD2; clone size: -; V gene: TRBV9; CDR3 protein: CASSAVPGLAGGDTQYF; CDR3 DNA: TGTGCCAGCAGCGCCGTCCCGGGACTAGCGGGGGGAGATACGCAGTATTTT
J gene: TRBJ1-2; D gene: -; clone size: -; V gene: TRBV30; CDR3 protein: CAWSVRALDGYTF; CDR3 DNA: TGTGCCTGGAGTGTACGAGCCTTAGATGGCTACACCTTC
J gene: TRBJ1-1; D gene: -; clone size: -; V gene: TRBV2; CDR3 protein: CATRTQGNTEAFF; CDR3 DNA: TGTGCCACAAGAACCCAGGGGAACACTGAAGCTTTCTTT
J gene: TRBJ1-5; D gene: -; clone size: -; V gene: TRBV21-1; CDR3 protein: CASSKVARFHQPQHF; CDR3 DNA: TGTGCCAGCAGCAAAGTTGCACGGTTCCATCAGCCCCAGCATTTT
J gene: TRBJ1-2; D gene: -; clone size: -; V gene: TRBV18; CDR3 protein: CASSGQGGNYGYTF; CDR3 DNA: TGTGCCAGCTCAGGGCAGGGAGGAAACTATGGCTACACCTTC
J gene: TRBJ1-1; D gene: TRBD1; clone size: -; V gene: TRBV5-1; CDR3 protein: CASSLGTEVTEAFF; CDR3 DNA: TGCGCCAGCAGCTTAGGGACAGAGGTGACTGAAGCTTTCTTT
J gene: TRBJ1-2; D gene: TRBD1; clone size: -; V gene: TRBV19; CDR3 protein: CASSIGTANYGYTF; CDR3 DNA: TGTGCCAGTAGTATCGGGACAGCTAACTATGGCTACACCTTC
J gene: TRBJ2-5; D gene: -; clone size: -; V gene: TRBV4-3; CDR3 protein: CASSQGGRPAGETQYF; CDR3 DNA: TGCGCCAGCAGCCAGGGTGGGCGACCAGCGGGAGAGACCCAGTACTTC
J gene: TRBJ2-1; D gene: -; clone size: -; V gene: TRBV6-6; CDR3 protein: CASSPLLNEQFF; CDR3 DNA: TGTGCCAGCAGTCCCCTCTTGAATGAGCAGTTCTTC